This T cell receptor beta chain emerged from a study of control samples from healthy donors and cancer patients. Here immunoSEQ multiplex PCR was the method, and the copy in TCRdb shows in-frame clones only, minus some. Of roughly 100,000 clones listed, around nine tenths are singletons. Sample: PBMCs. The sequence derives from a man aged 55-75 years with lung cancer.

CDR3 DNA: TGCGCCAGCAGCTTGGCCTTAGCCTTACCAGATACGCAGTATTTT. Translation: CASSLALALPDTQYF. The J gene is TRBJ2-3, the V gene TRBV5-1; D is ambiguous. This CDR3 has 15 amino acids. Germline assignment: CDR1 SGHRS and CDR2 YFSETQ. Trimming shortened V by 0 bases and J by 4 bases, and 12 bases separated the two germline ends.